The subject of this entry is one TCR beta chain. Its target is not known. The data belong to a study of T cell clonotyping in hematopoietic cell transplantation. Overall study results and limits: Broader posttransplant TCR repertoire diversity was predicted by graft donor and pretransplant recipient Inverse Simpson Index values. At the given depth, recipient repertoires were over 97% de novo clonotypes. Without cell sorting, CD4 versus CD8 contributions remain unresolved.

The repertoire was sequenced with immunoSEQ multiplex PCR; TCRdb's copy has only in-frame clones and lacks some. The data contain 70,000 or so clones, around 94% of them singletons. The junction had 10 bases not matched to a gene; V was cut back by 4 bases and J by 7 bases. Per the germline V gene, CDR1 is SGHDN and CDR2 is FVKESK. CDR3 size: 16 residues. The sequence came from a man aged 50-60 years in good health. Some clones in this sample may be carry-over from other donors' samples. Sample: peripheral blood mononuclear cells. The rearrangement joins TRBV14 to TRBJ2-4; 10 nucleotides agree with TRBD1. CDR3 DNA sequence: TGTGCCAGCAGCCTTCGGACAGGGGGGTTATTGAACATTCAGTACTTC. Translated: CASSLRTGGLLNIQYF.